Listed below are T cell receptor beta chains from one sample, sequenced in a study of blood T cell repertoires in COVID-19. Method: immunoSEQ multiplex PCR; TCRdb's copy keeps in-frame clones and lacks some. The sample has over 110,000 clones; around nine tenths are singletons. The sequenced sample was peripheral blood. Source of these receptors: a woman between 45 and 60 years old with acute or convalescent COVID-19. CDR3s include the opening cysteine and the closing phenylalanine or tryptophan. The D gene is left open where the match is weak. Some rows have no size entry. The others give once, few or many, or a class for an expanded clone.

>-|-|TRBJ1-1|TRBV6-6
CASSPDGDTEAFF
TGTGCCAGCAGCCCCGACGGGGATACTGAAGCTTTCTTT
>-|-|TRBJ2-5|TRBV5-1
CASSLVQEETQYF
TGCGCCAGCAGCTTGGTACAGGAAGAGACCCAGTACTTC
>-|-|TRBJ1-2|TRBV7-9
CASSLVPEYGYTF
TGTGCCAGCAGCTTAGTGCCAGAATATGGCTACACCTTC
>-|once|TRBJ1-3|TRBV14
CASSHYSLSGNTIYF
TGTGCCAGCAGCCATTACTCACTCTCTGGAAACACCATATATTTT
>TRBD2|few|TRBJ2-2|TRBV6-6
CASDRTSVSGELFF
TGTGCCAGCGACCGGACTAGCGTCAGCGGGGAGCTGTTTTTT
>TRBD2|-|TRBJ2-1|TRBV13
CASSLGLADNEQFF
TGTGCCAGCAGCTTGGGACTAGCGGACAATGAGCAGTTCTTC
>-|-|TRBJ1-4|TRBV29-1
CSAHEGVNEKLFF
TGCAGCGCCCATGAAGGGGTGAATGAAAAACTGTTTTTT
>TRBD1|-|TRBJ1-2|TRBV19
CASSMQGTASNYGYTF
TGTGCCAGTAGTATGCAGGGGACAGCCTCTAACTATGGCTACACCTTC
>-|-|TRBJ1-1|TRBV15
CATSNLDTMNTEAFF
TGTGCCACCAGCAATCTGGACACCATGAACACTGAAGCTTTCTTT
>-|-|TRBJ1-5|TRBV4-1
CASSQEGGAPYQPQHF
TGCGCCAGCAGCCAAGAAGGAGGGGCCCCATATCAGCCCCAGCATTTT
>TRBD2|-|TRBJ2-3|TRBV18
CASSPRLAGEYTDTQYF
TGTGCCAGCTCACCGAGACTAGCGGGAGAGTATACAGATACGCAGTATTTT
>-|-|TRBJ2-1|TRBV18
CASSPDRNSYNEQFF
TGTGCCAGCTCACCGGACAGAAATTCCTACAATGAGCAGTTCTTC
>TRBD1|-|TRBJ1-2|TRBV3-1/TRBV3-2
CASSRTTDRGNYGYTF
TGTGCCAGCAGCCGTACTACGGACAGGGGGAACTATGGCTACACCTTC
>-|once|TRBJ2-2|TRBV12-3/TRBV12-4
CASSFVGTGELFF
TGTGCCAGCAGTTTCGTCGGCACCGGGGAGCTGTTTTTT
>-|-|TRBJ2-1|TRBV7-9
CASSLGPGLEQFF
TGTGCCAGCAGCTTAGGTCCGGGATTGGAGCAGTTCTTC
>TRBD1|once|TRBJ2-2|TRBV2
CASKRGPLANTGELFF
TGTGCCAGCAAAAGGGGGCCCCTCGCGAACACCGGGGAGCTGTTTTTT
>TRBD1|-|TRBJ2-7|TRBV19
CASSIRDRPFQEQYF
TGTGCCAGTAGTATCCGGGACAGGCCGTTTCAGGAGCAGTACTTC
>-|few|TRBJ1-6|TRBV5-1
CASSSRPSPNSPLHF
TGCGCCAGCAGCTCCAGACCTAGTCCTAATTCACCCCTCCACTTT
>-|-|TRBJ1-4|TRBV6-1
CASSEGGGGEKLFF
TGTGCCAGCAGTGAGGGGGGTGGAGGTGAAAAACTGTTTTTT
>-|few|TRBJ1-2|TRBV19
CASTGRGYTF
TGTGCCAGTACAGGGCGGGGCTACACCTTC
>TRBD2|-|TRBJ2-7|TRBV5-5
CASLAGGGSYEQYF
TGTGCCAGCTTAGCGGGAGGGGGGTCCTACGAGCAGTACTTC
>TRBD2|once|TRBJ2-2|TRBV6-5
CATTSGTNTGELFF
TGTGCCACCACTAGCGGGACGAACACCGGGGAGCTGTTTTTT
>-|-|TRBJ2-7|TRBV5-4
CASSLVGGSYEQYF
TGTGCCAGCAGCTTGGTGGGGGGATCCTACGAGCAGTACTTC
>-|-|TRBJ2-2|TRBV11-1
CASSYDSRGSGGELFF
TGTGCCAGCAGCTACGACTCGAGGGGGTCCGGCGGGGAGCTGTTTTTT
>-|-|TRBJ1-4|TRBV30
CAWTGTNEKLFF
TGTGCCTGGACGGGAACTAATGAAAAACTGTTTTTT
>-|-|TRBJ1-2|TRBV29-1
CSVEYPQNGYTF
TGCAGCGTTGAATACCCTCAGAATGGCTACACCTTC
>-|-|TRBJ2-3|TRBV5-6
CASSWRARTDTQYF
TGTGCCAGCAGCTGGCGGGCCCGCACAGATACGCAGTATTTT
>-|few|TRBJ1-3|TRBV5-1
CASSLGPPGTGNTIYF
TGCGCCAGCAGCTTGGGGCCCCCAGGGACTGGAAACACCATATATTTT
>-|-|TRBJ1-2|TRBV6-1
CASSELSNYYGYTF
TGTGCCAGCAGTGAATTGAGTAATTACTATGGCTACACCTTC
>TRBD1|-|TRBJ2-3|TRBV6-5
CASSYSWQGATDTQYF
TGTGCCAGCAGTTACTCCTGGCAGGGGGCGACAGATACGCAGTATTTT
>TRBD1|-|TRBJ1-1|TRBV19
CASSISLVGQENTEAFF
TGTGCCAGTAGTATTTCGTTAGTGGGACAGGAGAACACTGAAGCTTTCTTT
>TRBD2|-|TRBJ2-5|TRBV18
CASSSTSGQETQYF
TGTGCCAGCTCATCGACTAGCGGGCAAGAGACCCAGTACTTC
>-|once|TRBJ2-2|TRBV24-1
CATRLGSAGELFF
TGTGCCACCAGGCTAGGCTCGGCCGGGGAGCTGTTTTTT
>TRBD1|-|TRBJ1-2|TRBV19
CACRDRKEGYGYTF
TGTGCCTGCAGGGACAGGAAGGAGGGGTATGGCTACACCTTC
>-|once|TRBJ1-3|TRBV18
CASSPGTISGNTIYF
TGTGCCAGCTCACCCGGGACAATCTCTGGAAACACCATATATTTT
>TRBD1|-|TRBJ2-5|TRBV19
CASSTTGVKRETQYF
TGTGCCAGTAGTACAACAGGGGTGAAAAGGGAGACCCAGTACTTC
>-|-|TRBJ2-1|TRBV7-2
CASSLSAGPNEQFF
TGTGCCAGCAGCTTATCAGCAGGGCCCAATGAGCAGTTCTTC
>-|-|TRBJ1-5|TRBV19
CASSESGGSPYNQPQHF
TGTGCCAGTAGTGAATCGGGGGGCAGCCCTTACAATCAGCCCCAGCATTTT
>-|-|TRBJ2-1|TRBV27
CASKRGREYNEQFF
TGTGCCAGCAAGAGGGGGCGGGAATACAATGAGCAGTTCTTC
>TRBD2|-|TRBJ2-7|TRBV10-1
CASSTSGSSGEQYF
TGCGCCAGCAGTACTAGCGGGAGTTCGGGCGAGCAGTACTTC
>-|-|TRBJ2-7|TRBV7-8
CASSFPAGSPYEQYF
TGTGCCAGCAGCTTCCCCGCGGGGTCACCCTACGAGCAGTACTTC
>TRBD1|few|TRBJ2-7|TRBV5-1
CASSPTGGYLYEQYF
TGCGCCAGCAGCCCGACAGGGGGATATCTTTACGAGCAGTACTTC
>-|-|TRBJ1-6|TRBV18
CASFSSYNSPLHF
TGTGCCAGCTTTAGCTCCTATAATTCACCCCTCCACTTT
>TRBD2|once|TRBJ2-7|TRBV7-7
CASSPGTSSEQYF
TGTGCTAGCAGCCCGGGGACTAGCAGCGAGCAGTACTTC
>-|-|TRBJ1-4|TRBV9
CASTMTVSDEKLFF
TGTGCCAGCACCATGACAGTTTCGGATGAAAAACTGTTTTTT
>TRBD1|-|TRBJ2-7|TRBV7-3
CASSLTGDRGGDEQYF
TGTGCCAGCAGCTTAACCGGGGACAGGGGAGGAGACGAGCAGTACTTC
>TRBD2|-|TRBJ2-1|TRBV7-9
CASSSDLASAGVWDEQFF
TGTGCCAGCAGCTCGGACCTCGCCTCAGCGGGGGTGTGGGATGAGCAGTTCTTC
>-|-|TRBJ2-1|TRBV7-3
CASSPPGGNEQFF
TGTGCCAGCAGCCCCCCTGGGGGGAATGAGCAGTTCTTC
>-|-|TRBJ1-1|TRBV6-5
CASSYQQGAVTEAFF
TGTGCCAGCAGTTACCAACAGGGAGCGGTCACTGAAGCTTTCTTT
>-|-|TRBJ1-1|TRBV7-9
CASSLASGEAFF
TGTGCCAGCAGCTTAGCGTCGGGGGAAGCTTTCTTT
>TRBD1|-|TRBJ2-7|TRBV6-6
CASTPGQGISTNEQYF
TGTGCCAGCACCCCGGGACAGGGAATTTCCACGAACGAGCAGTACTTC
>-|-|TRBJ2-2|TRBV9
CASSGHNTGELFF
TGTGCCAGCAGCGGACACAACACCGGGGAGCTGTTTTTT
>-|-|TRBJ2-7|TRBV28
CASKRDGRAHYEQYF
TGTGCCAGCAAAAGAGACGGCAGGGCCCACTACGAGCAGTACTTC
>TRBD1|-|TRBJ1-4|TRBV27
CASTGGATNEKLFF
TGTGCCTCGACAGGGGGCGCAACTAATGAAAAACTGTTTTTT
>TRBD1|-|TRBJ2-1|TRBV27
CASSPPGGQGYNEQFF
TGTGCCAGCAGTCCCCCGGGGGGACAGGGGTACAATGAGCAGTTCTTC
>-|-|TRBJ2-7|TRBV12-3/TRBV12-4
CASSSLYEQYF
TGTGCCAGCAGTTCACTCTACGAGCAGTACTTC
>-|-|TRBJ2-2|TRBV9
CASSRRAGAHTGELFF
TGTGCCAGCAGCCGTAGGGCGGGGGCGCACACCGGGGAGCTGTTTTTT
>-|-|TRBJ1-4|TRBV2
CASSSDRANEKLFF
TGTGCCAGCAGTTCGGACAGAGCGAATGAAAAACTGTTTTTT
>TRBD1|-|TRBJ1-4|TRBV7-9
CASSPHYPDRGSEKLFF
TGTGCCAGCAGCCCCCATTATCCTGACAGGGGTAGTGAAAAACTGTTTTTT
>-|-|TRBJ2-7|TRBV18
CASSPTGDYEQYF
TGTGCCAGCTCACCGACTGGTGATTACGAGCAGTACTTC